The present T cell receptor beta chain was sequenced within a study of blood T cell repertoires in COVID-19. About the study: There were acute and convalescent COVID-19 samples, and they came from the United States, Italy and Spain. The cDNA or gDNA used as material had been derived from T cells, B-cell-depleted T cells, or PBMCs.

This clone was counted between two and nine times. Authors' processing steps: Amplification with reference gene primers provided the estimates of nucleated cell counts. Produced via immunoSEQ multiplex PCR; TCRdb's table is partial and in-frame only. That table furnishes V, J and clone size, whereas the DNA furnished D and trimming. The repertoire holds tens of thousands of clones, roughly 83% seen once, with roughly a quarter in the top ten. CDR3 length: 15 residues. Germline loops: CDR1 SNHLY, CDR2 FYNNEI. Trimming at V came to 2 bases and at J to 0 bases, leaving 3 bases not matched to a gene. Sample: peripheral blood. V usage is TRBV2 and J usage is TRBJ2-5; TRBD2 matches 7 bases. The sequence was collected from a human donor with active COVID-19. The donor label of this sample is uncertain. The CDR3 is CASSERRGNQETQYF. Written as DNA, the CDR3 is TGTGCCAGCAGTGAACGGCGGGGGAACCAAGAGACCCAGTACTTC.